Listed here are 6 T cell receptor beta chains from one sample, sequenced in a study of PD-1 blockade in classical Hodgkin lymphoma. Brentuximab vedotin exposure varied, and every patient relapsed after autologous stem cell transplantation. Assay used: immunoSEQ multiplex PCR; TCRdb lists only in-frame clones, some missing. The sample contains some 150,000 clones, 78% of which appear only once. The material sequenced was peripheral blood mononuclear cells (PBMCs), taken before the second cycle of nivolumab. The receptor source for this set is a human donor with classical Hodgkin lymphoma.

This chain joins TRBV18 and TRBJ2-5, with D possibly being TRBD1 (5 bases). CDR3 length: 17 residues. CDR1 is KGHSH, CDR2 LQKENI, per germline. V was clipped by 0 bases and J by 4 bases, with 18 bases between them. CDR3 DNA sequence: TGTGCCAGCTCACCACCGAAGGGGCTGCTTGGCGGAGAGACCCAGTACTTC. Translated, it gives CASSPPKGLLGGETQYF.

This clone was observed once. The J gene is TRBJ2-7, the V gene TRBV10-2; 10 bases agree with TRBD2. After removal of 2 bases from V and 1 base from J, the junction contained 8 bases not matched to a gene. The germline CDR1 and CDR2 sequences are WSHSY and SAAADI. The CDR3 runs 17 residues. Written as DNA, the CDR3 is TGCGCCAGCAGTGAGGGCCTAGCGGGAGTCGGGTCCTACGAGCAGTACTTC. Translation: CASSEGLAGVGSYEQYF.

The chain joins TRBV7-9 to TRBJ2-3; D may correspond to TRBD1 or TRBD2 (5 bases each). The V and J ends lost 4 bases and 4 bases respectively, with 15 bases between them. The CDR3 length is 15 residues. From germline, CDR1 is SEHNR and CDR2 FQNEAQ (reference sequence). The CDR3 DNA follows: TGTGCCAGCAGCTACAGCGGCGTGGGGGCAGATACGCAGTATTTT. It codes for CASSYSGVGADTQYF.

The gene calls are TRBV6-1 and TRBJ1-1, with 9 nucleotides matching TRBD1. The trim removed 7 bases at V and 5 bases at J, leaving 11 bases unmatched. Germline V gene sequence: CDR1 MNHNS, CDR2 SASEGT. This CDR3 comprises 15 residues. The CDR3, as DNA: TGTGCCAGCAATTCCTTCCACAGGGGGCGAACTGAAGCTTTCTTT. This gives the protein CASNSFHRGRTEAFF.

The genes are TRBV7-9 and TRBJ2-1; weak D call: TRBD1 (5 bases). The V end was cut by 5 bases, the J end by 4 bases, with 15 bases between. The CDR3 is 15 residues long. The germline V gene has CDR1 SEHNR and CDR2 FQNEAQ (reference sequence). The DNA for the CDR3 is TGTGCCAGCAGCCAAAAGGGCGACAGTTACAATGAGCAGTTCTTC. Translation: CASSQKGDSYNEQFF.

Only one count was recorded for this clone. CDR3: CASSIVRARGYGYTF. CDR3 DNA sequence: TGTGCCAGTAGTATAGTGAGGGCGCGGGGCTATGGCTACACCTTC. V is TRBV19 and J is TRBJ1-2; D remains unclear. CDR1 and CDR2 (germline): LNHDA, SQIVND (reference sequence). CDR3 length equals 15 residues. Trimming took off 1 base at V and 4 bases at J, with 13 bases between the two ends.